Shown below are 9 T cell receptor beta chains from a single sample sequenced in a study of T cell responses to AZD1222 COVID-19 vaccine. The method was immunoSEQ multiplex PCR; TCRdb's version includes in-frame clones alone and lacks a portion of them. The sample yields roughly 140,000 clones, about nine tenths seen once. The sample here was peripheral blood, taken on day 0 of AZD1222 vaccination. Source of these receptors: an adult in good health.

The chain uses TRBV2 and TRBJ1-2, with D perhaps TRBD1 (6 bases). This CDR3 comprises 14 residues. With 5 bases removed from V and 0 bases from J, the gap between germline ends came to 10 bases. Germline V gives CDR1 SNHLY, CDR2 FYNNEI. CDR3 nucleotides: TGTGCCAGCAGTCTAGACAGGTCTAACTATGGCTACACCTTC. Its translation is CASSLDRSNYGYTF.

This chain joins TRBV15 and TRBJ1-1; 8 bases match TRBD1. V trimming: 1 base; J trimming: 5 bases; junction bases outside the gene matches: 6. CDR1 and CDR2 (germline): LNHNV, YYDKDF (reference sequence). The CDR3 totals 15 residues. The CDR3 coding sequence is TGTGCCACCAGCAGAGGCAAGACAGGGGCGACTGAAGCTTTCTTT. As protein: CATSRGKTGATEAFF. Full variable domain (rest looked up from reference TRBV15 and TRBJ1-1): DAMVIQNPRYQVTQFGKPVTLSCSQTLNHNVMYWYQQKSSQAPKLLFHYYDKDFNNEADTPDNFQSRRPNTSFCFLDIRSPGLGDTAMYLCATSRGKTGATEAFFGQGTRLTVV.

The V and J genes are TRBV5-1 and TRBJ1-1; D gene ambiguous. Looked up from germline, CDR1 is SGHRS and CDR2 is YFSETQ. Between the trimmed V and J ends, which lost 4 bases and 2 bases, there was a span of 15 bases. There are 15 residues in the CDR3. CDR3 coding DNA: TGCGCCAGCAGCCAGGTGGGGTCCCAAAACACTGAAGCTTTCTTT. It codes for CASSQVGSQNTEAFF.

The chain uses TRBV13 and TRBJ2-1; D is unresolved. The ends were cut back, 6 bases at V and 12 bases at J, with 18 bases in the middle. Germline assignment: CDR1 PRHDT and CDR2 FYEKMQ (reference sequence). The CDR3 is 13 amino acids. CDR3 DNA sequence: TGTGCCAGCAGTTCTGAAGACTCAGCTACGCAGTTCTTC. Encoded protein: CASSSEDSATQFF.

The chain carries TRBV4-2 and TRBJ1-5; D call uncertain. Trimming shortened V by 0 bases and J by 7 bases, and 13 bases separated the two germline ends. Germline CDR1 LGHNA, CDR2 YNFKEQ. The CDR3 covers 15 residues. CDR3 residues: CASSQDSRGGQPQHF. The DNA of the CDR3 is TGTGCCAGCAGCCAAGATTCCCGGGGAGGACAGCCCCAGCATTTT.

The sample holds a few counts of this clone. This chain links TRBV6-5 with TRBJ1-5; D is perhaps TRBD1 (5 bases). CDR3 length: 12 residues. Germline loops: CDR1 MNHEY, CDR2 SVGAGI. Trimming removed 6 bases at V and 6 bases at J, with 9 bases between. The CDR3 spells CASSLRGQPQHF. The CDR3 DNA follows: TGTGCCAGCAGCCTAAGGGGTCAGCCCCAGCATTTT.

The chain is built from TRBV4-1 and TRBJ1-4, with 9 positions matching TRBD1. The CDR3 contains 18 residues. Germline assignment: CDR1 MGHRA and CDR2 YSYEKL. Unmatched junction bases numbered 14, after V lost 1 base and J lost 8 bases. DNA for the CDR3: TGCGCCAGCAGCCAAGTTCTTATGCAAGGGACAGGGCGAGAAAAACTGTTTTTT. It is translated as CASSQVLMQGTGREKLFF.

This clone was seen a handful of times. The chain couples TRBV7-8 to TRBJ1-4; 7 bases are shared with TRBD1. The CDR3 spans 16 residues. The germline CDR1 and CDR2 sequences are SGHVS and FQNEAQ. The V segment lost 3 bases and the J segment 3 bases; nucleotides outside the gene matches: 7. The CDR3 region has the DNA TGTGCCAGCAGCTTCTTGGACAGGCGGGCTAATGAAAAACTGTTTTTT. Residues: CASSFLDRRANEKLFF.

The table lists this clone with many counts. The chain has TRBV5-5 and TRBJ1-5; the D gene is possibly TRBD1 (5 bases). Germline loops: CDR1 SGHKS, CDR2 YYEKEE (reference sequence). Deletions cut 5 bases from V and 0 bases from J, with 12 bases between. This CDR3 has 15 amino acids. CDR3 DNA sequence: TGTGCCAGCAGGTTGTTAGGGGATAGCAATCAGCCCCAGCATTTT. This encodes CASRLLGDSNQPQHF. Based on the CDR3 plus reference TRBV5-5 and TRBJ1-5, the full variable domain is DAGVTQSPTHLIKTRGQQVTLRCSPISGHKSVSWYQQVLGQGPQFIFQYYEKEERGRGNFPDRFSARQFPNYSSELNVNALLLGDSALYLCASRLLGDSNQPQHFGDGTRLSIL.